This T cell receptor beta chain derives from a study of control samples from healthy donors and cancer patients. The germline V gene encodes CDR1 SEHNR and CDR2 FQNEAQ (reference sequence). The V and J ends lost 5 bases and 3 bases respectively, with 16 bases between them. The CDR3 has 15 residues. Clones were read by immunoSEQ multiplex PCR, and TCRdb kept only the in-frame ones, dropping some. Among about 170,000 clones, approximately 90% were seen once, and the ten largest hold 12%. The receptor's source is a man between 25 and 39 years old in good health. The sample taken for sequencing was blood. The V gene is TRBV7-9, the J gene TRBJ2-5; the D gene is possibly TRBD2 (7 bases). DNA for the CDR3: TGTGCCAGCAGCCCGGGGGGACATGGCGAAGAGACCCAGTACTTC. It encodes CASSPGGHGEETQYF.